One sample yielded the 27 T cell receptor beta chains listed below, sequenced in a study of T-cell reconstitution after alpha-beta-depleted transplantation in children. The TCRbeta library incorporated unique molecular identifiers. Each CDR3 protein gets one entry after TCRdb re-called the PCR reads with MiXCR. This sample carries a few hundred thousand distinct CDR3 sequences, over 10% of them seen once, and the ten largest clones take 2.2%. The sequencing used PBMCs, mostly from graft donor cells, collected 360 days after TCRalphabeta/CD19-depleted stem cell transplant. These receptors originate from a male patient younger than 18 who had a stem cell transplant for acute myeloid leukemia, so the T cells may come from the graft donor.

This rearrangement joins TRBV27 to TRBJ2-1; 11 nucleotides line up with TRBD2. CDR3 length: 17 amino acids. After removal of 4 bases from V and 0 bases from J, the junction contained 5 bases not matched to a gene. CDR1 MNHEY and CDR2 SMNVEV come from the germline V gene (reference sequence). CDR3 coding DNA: TGTGCCAGCAGTTCCAGACTAGCGGGGAGCTCCTACAATGAGCAGTTCTTC. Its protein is CASSSRLAGSSYNEQFF.

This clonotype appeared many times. In nucleotides, the CDR3 is TGCAGCGTTGGAATAACGGGAGGCGCCAATGAGCAGTTCTTC. As protein: CSVGITGGANEQFF. The chain carries TRBV29-1 and TRBJ2-1, with 7 bases that match TRBD2. Trimming took 4 bases from V and 6 from J; bases not matched to a gene: 9. The CDR3 has 14 amino acids. The germline V gene has CDR1 SQVTM and CDR2 ANQGSEA.

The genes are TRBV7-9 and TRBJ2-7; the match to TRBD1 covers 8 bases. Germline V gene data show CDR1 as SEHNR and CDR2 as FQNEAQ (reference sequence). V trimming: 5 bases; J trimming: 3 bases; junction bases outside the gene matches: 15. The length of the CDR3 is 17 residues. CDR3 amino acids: CASSPPAGQGYVYEQYF. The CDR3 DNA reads TGTGCCAGCAGCCCCCCGGCAGGACAGGGTTATGTCTACGAGCAGTACTTC. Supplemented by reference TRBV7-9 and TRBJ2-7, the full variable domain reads DTGVSQNPRHKITKRGQNVTFRCDPISEHNRLYWYRQTLGQGPEFLTYFQNEAQLEKSRLLSDRFSAERPKGSFSTLEIQRTEQGDSAMYLCASSPPAGQGYVYEQYFGPGTRLTVT.

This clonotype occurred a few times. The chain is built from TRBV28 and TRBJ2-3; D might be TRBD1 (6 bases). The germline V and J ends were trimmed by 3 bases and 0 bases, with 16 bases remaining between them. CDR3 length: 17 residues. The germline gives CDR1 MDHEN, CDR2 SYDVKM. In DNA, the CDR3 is TGTGCCAGCAGTTTCCCGGTGGGGGCCTCTAGCACAGATACGCAGTATTTT. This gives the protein CASSFPVGASSTDTQYF.

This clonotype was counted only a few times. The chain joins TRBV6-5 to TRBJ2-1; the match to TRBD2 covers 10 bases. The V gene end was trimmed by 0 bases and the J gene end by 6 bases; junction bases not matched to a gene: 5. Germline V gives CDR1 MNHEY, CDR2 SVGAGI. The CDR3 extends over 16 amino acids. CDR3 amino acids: CASSYSGLARVNEQFF. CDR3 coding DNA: TGTGCCAGCAGTTACTCGGGACTAGCGAGGGTCAATGAGCAGTTCTTC.

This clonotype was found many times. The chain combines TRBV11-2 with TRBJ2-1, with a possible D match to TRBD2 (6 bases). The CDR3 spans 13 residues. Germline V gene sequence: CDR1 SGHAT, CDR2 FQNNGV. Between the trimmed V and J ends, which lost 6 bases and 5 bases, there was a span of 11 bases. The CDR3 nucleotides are TGTGCCAGCAGTTTGGGACTTAACAATGAGCAGTTCTTC. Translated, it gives CASSLGLNNEQFF.

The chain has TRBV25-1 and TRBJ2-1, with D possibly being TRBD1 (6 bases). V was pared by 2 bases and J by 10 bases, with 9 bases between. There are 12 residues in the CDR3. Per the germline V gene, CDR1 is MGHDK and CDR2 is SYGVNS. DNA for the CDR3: TGTGCCAGCAGTGAACCAGGGGACGAGCAGTTCTTC. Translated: CASSEPGDEQFF.

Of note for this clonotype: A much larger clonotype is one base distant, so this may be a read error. CDR3 residues: CASSSTGTLGYEQYF. CDR3 sequence (DNA): TGCGCCAGCAGCTCCACCGGGACTCTTGGGTACGAGCAGTACTTC. This rearrangement joins TRBV5-1 to TRBJ2-7; D perhaps matches TRBD2 (6 bases). V lost 3 bases to trimming and J lost 4 bases, with 17 bases between them. CDR1 SGHRS and CDR2 YFSETQ come from the germline V gene. The CDR3 has 15 amino acids.

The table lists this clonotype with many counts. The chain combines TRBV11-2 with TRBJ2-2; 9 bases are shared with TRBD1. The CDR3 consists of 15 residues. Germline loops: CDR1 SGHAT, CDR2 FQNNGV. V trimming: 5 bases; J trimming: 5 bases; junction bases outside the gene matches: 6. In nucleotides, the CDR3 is TGTGCCAGCAGCCTAGGGACAGGGAGAACCGGGGAGCTGTTTTTT. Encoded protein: CASSLGTGRTGELFF.

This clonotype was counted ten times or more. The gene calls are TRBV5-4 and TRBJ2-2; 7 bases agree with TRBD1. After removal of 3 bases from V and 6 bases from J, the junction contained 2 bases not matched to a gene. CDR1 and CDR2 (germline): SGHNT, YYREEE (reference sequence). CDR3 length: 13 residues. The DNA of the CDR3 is TGTGCCAGCAGCTACAGGGGCCCCGGGGAGCTGTTTTTT. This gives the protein CASSYRGPGELFF.

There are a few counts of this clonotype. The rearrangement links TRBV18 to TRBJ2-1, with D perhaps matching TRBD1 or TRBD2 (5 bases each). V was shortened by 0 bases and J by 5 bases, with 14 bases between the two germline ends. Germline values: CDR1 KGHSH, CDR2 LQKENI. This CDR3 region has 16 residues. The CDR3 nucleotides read TGTGCCAGCTCACCACCGGGACGGCATGATCACAATGAGCAGTTCTTC. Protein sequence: CASSPPGRHDHNEQFF. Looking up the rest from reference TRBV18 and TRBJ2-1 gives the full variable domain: NAGVMQNPRHLVRRRGQEARLRCSPMKGHSHVYWYRQLPEEGLKFMVYLQKENIIDESGMPKERFSAEFPKEGPSILRIQQVVRGDSAAYFCASSPPGRHDHNEQFFGPGTRLTVL.

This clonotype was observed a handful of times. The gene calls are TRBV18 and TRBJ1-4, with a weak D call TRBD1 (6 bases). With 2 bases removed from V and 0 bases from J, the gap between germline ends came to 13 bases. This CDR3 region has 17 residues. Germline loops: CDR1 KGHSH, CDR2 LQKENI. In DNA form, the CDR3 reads TGTGCCAGCTCACCAGTCCGGGACAAGTCAACTAATGAAAAACTGTTTTTT. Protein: CASSPVRDKSTNEKLFF.

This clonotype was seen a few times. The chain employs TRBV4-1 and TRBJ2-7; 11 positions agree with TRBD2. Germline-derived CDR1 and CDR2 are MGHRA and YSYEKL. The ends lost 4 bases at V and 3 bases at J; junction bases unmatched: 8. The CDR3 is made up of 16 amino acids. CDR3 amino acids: CASSRKGTSGHYEQYF. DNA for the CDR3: TGCGCCAGCAGCCGGAAGGGGACTAGCGGACACTACGAGCAGTACTTC.

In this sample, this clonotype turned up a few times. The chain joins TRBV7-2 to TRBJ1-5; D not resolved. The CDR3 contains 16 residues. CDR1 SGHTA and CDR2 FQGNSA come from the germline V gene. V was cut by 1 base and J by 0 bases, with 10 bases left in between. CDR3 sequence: CASSLVSGNSNQPQHF. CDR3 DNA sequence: TGTGCCAGCAGCTTAGTCTCAGGAAATAGCAATCAGCCCCAGCATTTT.

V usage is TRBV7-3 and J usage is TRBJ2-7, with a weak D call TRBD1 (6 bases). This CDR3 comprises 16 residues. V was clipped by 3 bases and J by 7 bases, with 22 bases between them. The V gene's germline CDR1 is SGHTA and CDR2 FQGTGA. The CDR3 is CASSLVATPRGGEQYF. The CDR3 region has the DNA TGTGCCAGCAGCTTGGTAGCGACCCCAAGAGGGGGAGAGCAGTACTTC.

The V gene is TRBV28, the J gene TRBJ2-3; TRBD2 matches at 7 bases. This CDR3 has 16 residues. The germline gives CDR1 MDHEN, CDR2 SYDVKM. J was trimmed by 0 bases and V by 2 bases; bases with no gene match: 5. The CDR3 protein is CASSLPGGFSTDTQYF. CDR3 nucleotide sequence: TGTGCCAGCAGTTTACCGGGAGGCTTTAGCACAGATACGCAGTATTTT.

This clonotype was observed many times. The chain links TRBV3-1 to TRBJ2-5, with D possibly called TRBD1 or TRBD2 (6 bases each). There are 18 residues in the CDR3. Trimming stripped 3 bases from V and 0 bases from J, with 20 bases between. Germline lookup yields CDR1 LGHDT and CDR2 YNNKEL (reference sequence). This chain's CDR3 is CASSHLLRGAGHQETQYF. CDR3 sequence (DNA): TGTGCCAGCAGCCATCTCCTTAGGGGGGCGGGGCACCAAGAGACCCAGTACTTC.

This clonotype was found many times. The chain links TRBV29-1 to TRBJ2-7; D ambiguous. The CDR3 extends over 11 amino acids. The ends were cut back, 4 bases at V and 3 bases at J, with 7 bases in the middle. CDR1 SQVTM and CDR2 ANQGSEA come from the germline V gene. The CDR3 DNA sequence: TGCAGCGTTGGGACCGTCTACGAGCAGTACTTC. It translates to CSVGTVYEQYF.

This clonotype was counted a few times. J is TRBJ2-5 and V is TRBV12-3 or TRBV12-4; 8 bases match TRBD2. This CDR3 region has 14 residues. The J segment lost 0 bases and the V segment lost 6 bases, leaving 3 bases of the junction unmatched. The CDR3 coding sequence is TGTGCCAGCAGGGAGCGGGAGCACCAAGAGACCCAGTACTTC. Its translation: CASREREHQETQYF.

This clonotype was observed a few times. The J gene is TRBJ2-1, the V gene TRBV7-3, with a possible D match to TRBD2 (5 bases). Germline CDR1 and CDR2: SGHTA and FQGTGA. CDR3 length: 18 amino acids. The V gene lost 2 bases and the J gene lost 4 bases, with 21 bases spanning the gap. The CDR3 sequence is CASSLFPTRIGWYNEQFF. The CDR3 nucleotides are TGTGCCAGCAGCTTATTCCCTACTAGAATCGGTTGGTACAATGAGCAGTTCTTC. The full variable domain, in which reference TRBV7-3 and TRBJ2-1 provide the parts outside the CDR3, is GAGVSQTPSNKVTEKGKYVELRCDPISGHTALYWYRQSLGQGPEFLIYFQGTGAADDSGLPNDRFFAVRPEGSVSTLKIQRTERGDSAVYLCASSLFPTRIGWYNEQFFGPGTRLTVL.

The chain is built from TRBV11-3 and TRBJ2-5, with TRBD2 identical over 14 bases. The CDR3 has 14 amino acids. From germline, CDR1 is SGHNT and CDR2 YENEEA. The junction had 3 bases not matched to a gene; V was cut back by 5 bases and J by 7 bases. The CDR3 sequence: CASSTGLAGATQYF. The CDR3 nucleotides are TGTGCCAGCAGCACGGGACTAGCGGGAGCGACCCAGTACTTC.

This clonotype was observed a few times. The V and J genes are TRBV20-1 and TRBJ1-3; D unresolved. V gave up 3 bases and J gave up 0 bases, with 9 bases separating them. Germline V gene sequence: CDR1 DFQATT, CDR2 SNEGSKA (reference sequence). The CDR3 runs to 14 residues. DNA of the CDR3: TGCAGTGCTAGGAGAAGGGCCTCTGGAAACACCATATATTTT. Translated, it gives CSARRRASGNTIYF.

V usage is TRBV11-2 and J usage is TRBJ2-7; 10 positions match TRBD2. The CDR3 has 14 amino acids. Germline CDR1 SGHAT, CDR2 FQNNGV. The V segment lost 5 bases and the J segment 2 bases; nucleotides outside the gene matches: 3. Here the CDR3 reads CASSDGLAAYEQYF. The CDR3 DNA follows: TGTGCCAGCAGCGATGGACTAGCGGCCTACGAGCAGTACTTC.

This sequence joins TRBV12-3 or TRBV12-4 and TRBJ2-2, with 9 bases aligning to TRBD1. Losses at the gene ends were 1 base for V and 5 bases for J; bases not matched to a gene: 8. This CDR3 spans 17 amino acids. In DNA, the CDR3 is TGTGCCAGCAGTTTAGAGTCGTATGGGACAGGGACCGGGGAGCTGTTTTTT. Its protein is CASSLESYGTGTGELFF.

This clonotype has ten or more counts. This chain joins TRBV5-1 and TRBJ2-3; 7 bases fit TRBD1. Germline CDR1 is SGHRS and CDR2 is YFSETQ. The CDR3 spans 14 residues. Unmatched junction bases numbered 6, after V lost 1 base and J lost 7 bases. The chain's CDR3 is CASSLKSQGNTQYF. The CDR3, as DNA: TGCGCCAGCAGCTTGAAGTCACAGGGGAATACGCAGTATTTT.

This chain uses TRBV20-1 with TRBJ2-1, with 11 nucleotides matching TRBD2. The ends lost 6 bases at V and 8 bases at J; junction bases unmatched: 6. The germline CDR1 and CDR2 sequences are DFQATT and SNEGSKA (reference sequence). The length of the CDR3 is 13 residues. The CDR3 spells CSALAGGPDEQFF. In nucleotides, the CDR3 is TGCAGTGCCTTAGCGGGAGGGCCGGATGAGCAGTTCTTC.

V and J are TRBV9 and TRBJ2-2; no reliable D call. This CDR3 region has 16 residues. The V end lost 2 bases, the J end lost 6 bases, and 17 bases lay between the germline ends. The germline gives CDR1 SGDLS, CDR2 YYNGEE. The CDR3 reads CASSVSIGLLAGELFF. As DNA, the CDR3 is TGTGCCAGCAGCGTCAGTATCGGCCTCTTGGCCGGGGAGCTGTTTTTT.